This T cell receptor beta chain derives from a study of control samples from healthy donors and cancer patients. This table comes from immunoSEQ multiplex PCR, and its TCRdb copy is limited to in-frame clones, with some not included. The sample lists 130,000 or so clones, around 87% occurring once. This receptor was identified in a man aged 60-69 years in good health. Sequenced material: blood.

CDR3 nucleotides: TGTGCCAGCACCCTTACAGGGACGAACACCGGGGAGCTGTTTTTT. Its protein is CASTLTGTNTGELFF. The rearrangement links TRBV6-5 to TRBJ2-2; D is perhaps TRBD1 (6 bases). The CDR3 has 15 amino acids. Germline CDR1 is MNHEY and CDR2 is SVGAGI. The V gene lost 7 bases and the J gene lost 0 bases, with 12 bases spanning the gap.